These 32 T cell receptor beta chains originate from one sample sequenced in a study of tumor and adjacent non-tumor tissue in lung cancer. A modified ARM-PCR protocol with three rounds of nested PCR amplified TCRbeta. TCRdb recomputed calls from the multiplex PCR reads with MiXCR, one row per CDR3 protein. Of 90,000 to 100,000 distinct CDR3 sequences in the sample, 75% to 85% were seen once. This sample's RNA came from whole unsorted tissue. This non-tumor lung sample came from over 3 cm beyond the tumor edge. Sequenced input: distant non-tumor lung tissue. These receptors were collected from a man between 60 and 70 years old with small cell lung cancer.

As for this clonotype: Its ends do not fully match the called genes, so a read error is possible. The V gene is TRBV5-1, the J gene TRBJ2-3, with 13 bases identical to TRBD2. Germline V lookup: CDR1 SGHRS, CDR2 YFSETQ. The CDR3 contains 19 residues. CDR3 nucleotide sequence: TGCGTCAGCAGCTTCCACCACGGACTAGCGGGAGAGGGGACAGATTCGCAGTATTTT. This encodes CVSSFHHGLAGEGTDSQYF.

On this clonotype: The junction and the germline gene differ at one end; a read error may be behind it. The CDR3 DNA is TGTGCCAGCAGTCAAAACTACGGAAGCTCCTATAATTCAACCCTCCACTTT. Encoded protein: CASSQNYGSSYNSTLHF. The chain combines TRBV13 with TRBJ1-6, with D uncertain. Germline loops: CDR1 PRHDT, CDR2 FYEKMQ (reference sequence). The CDR3 sequence is 17 residues long.

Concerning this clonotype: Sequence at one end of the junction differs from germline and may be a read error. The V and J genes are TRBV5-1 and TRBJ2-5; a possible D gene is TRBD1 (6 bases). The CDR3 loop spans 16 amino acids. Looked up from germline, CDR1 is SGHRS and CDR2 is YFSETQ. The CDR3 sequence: CAISLGARGIQETRYF. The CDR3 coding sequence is TGCGCCATCAGCTTGGGGGCCAGGGGTATACAAGAGACCCGGTACTTC.

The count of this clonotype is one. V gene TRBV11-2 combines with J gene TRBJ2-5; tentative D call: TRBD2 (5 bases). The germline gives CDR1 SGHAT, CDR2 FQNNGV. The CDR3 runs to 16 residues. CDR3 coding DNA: TGTCTCAGCAGTTTAAGACAAGCGGAGTACCAAGAGACCCAGTACTTC. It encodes CLSSLRQAEYQETQYF.

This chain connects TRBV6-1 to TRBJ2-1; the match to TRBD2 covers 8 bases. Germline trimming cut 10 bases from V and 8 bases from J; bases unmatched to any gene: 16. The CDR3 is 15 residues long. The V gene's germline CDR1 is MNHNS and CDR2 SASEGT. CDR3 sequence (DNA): TGTGCCACCCGACCCCCGGGACTAGGTAAGGATGAGCAGTTCTTC. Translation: CATRPPGLGKDEQFF.

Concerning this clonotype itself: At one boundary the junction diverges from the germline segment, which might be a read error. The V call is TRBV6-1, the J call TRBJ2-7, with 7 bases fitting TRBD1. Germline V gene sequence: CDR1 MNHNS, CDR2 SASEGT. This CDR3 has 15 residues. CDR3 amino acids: CASNTGASSSYEQCF. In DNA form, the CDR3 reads TGTGCCAGCAATACAGGGGCCTCGAGCTCCTACGAGCAGTGCTTC.

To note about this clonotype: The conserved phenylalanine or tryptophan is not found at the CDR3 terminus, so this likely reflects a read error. Here the CDR3 reads CASSASGEGAGELFV. Here the CDR3 DNA reads TGTGCCAGCAGCGCCTCAGGCGAGGGGGCCGGGGAGCTGTTTGTT. V usage is TRBV6-1 and J usage is TRBJ2-2; D may be TRBD1 (6 bases). CDR1 MNHNS and CDR2 SASEGT come from the germline V gene. The CDR3 consists of 15 residues. Trimming shortened V by 6 bases and J by 6 bases, and 17 bases separated the two germline ends.

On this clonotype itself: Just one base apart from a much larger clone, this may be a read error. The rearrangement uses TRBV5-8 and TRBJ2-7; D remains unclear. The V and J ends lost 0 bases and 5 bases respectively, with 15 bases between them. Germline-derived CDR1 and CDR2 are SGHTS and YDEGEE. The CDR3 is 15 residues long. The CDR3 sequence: CASSLARGFVDEQYF. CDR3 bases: TGTGCCAGCAGCTTGGCGAGAGGTTTCGTCGACGAGCAGTACTTC.

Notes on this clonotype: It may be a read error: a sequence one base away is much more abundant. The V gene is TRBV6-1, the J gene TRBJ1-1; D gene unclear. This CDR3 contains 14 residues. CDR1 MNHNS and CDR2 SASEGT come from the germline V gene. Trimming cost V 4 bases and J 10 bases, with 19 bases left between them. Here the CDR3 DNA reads TGTGCCAGCAGTGCAATATCGAGCTCAGTCGGAGCTTTCTTT. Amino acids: CASSAISSSVGAFF.

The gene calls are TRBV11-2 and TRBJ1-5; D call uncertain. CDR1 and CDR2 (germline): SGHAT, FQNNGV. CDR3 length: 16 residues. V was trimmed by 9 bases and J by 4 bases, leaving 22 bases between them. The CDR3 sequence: CASSPLNGLGNQPQHF. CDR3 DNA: TGTGCCAGTAGCCCACTGAACGGTCTTGGTAATCAGCCCCAGCATTTT.

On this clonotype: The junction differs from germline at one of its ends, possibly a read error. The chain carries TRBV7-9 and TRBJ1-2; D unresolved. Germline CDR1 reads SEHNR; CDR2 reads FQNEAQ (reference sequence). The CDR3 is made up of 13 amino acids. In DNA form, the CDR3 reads TGTACCAGCAGCCAAGAGGGAGTGGATGGCTACACCTTC. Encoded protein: CTSSQEGVDGYTF.

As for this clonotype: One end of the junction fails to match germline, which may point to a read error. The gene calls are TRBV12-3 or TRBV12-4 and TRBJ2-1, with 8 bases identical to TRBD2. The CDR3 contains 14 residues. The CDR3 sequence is CASSFGREDLEQIF. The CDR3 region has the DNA TGTGCCAGCAGTTTTGGGCGGGAGGACCTTGAGCAGATCTTC.

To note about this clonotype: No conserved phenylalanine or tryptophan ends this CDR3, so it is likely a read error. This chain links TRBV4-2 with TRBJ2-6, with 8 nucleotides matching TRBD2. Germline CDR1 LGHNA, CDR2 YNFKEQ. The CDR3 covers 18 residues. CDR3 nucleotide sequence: TGTGCCAGCAGCGAAGATGCGGGGGGACACTCTGGGGCCAACGTCCTGACTTTA. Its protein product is CASSEDAGGHSGANVLTL.

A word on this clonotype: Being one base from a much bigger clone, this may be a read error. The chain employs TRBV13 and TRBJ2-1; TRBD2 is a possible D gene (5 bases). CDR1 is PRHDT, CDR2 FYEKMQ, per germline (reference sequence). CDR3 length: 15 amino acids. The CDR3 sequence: CANSLGQDSDSEQFF. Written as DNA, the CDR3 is TGTGCCAACAGCTTAGGCCAGGATAGCGATAGTGAGCAGTTCTTC.

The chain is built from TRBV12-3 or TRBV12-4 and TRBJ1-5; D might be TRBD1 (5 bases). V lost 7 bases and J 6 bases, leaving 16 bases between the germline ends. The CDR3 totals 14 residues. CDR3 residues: CASNRQGACQPQHF. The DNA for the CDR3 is TGTGCCAGCAACCGACAAGGGGCATGTCAGCCCCAGCATTTT.

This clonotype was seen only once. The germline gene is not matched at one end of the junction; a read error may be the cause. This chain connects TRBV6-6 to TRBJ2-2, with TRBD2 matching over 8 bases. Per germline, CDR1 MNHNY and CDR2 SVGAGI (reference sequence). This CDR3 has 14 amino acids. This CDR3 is CASSYREGHGELLF. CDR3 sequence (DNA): TGTGCCAGCAGTTACCGGGAGGGACATGGGGAGCTGTTATTT.

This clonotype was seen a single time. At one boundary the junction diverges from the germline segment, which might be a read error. CDR3 region: CSPRPTGIDEYGYTF. The CDR3 DNA follows: TGCAGTCCTAGGCCCACAGGGATCGACGAGTATGGCTACACCTTC. The chain couples TRBV20-1 to TRBJ1-2, with D possibly matching TRBD1 (6 bases). Germline lookup yields CDR1 DFQATT and CDR2 SNEGSKA (reference sequence). CDR3 length: 15 residues.

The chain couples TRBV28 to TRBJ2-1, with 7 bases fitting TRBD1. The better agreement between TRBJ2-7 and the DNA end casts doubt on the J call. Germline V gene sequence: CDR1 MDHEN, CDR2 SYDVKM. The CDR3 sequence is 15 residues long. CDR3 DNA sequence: TGTGCCAGCAGTCCAGCCGGGACAGTACTTTACGAGCAGTACTTC. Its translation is CASSPAGTVLYEQYF.

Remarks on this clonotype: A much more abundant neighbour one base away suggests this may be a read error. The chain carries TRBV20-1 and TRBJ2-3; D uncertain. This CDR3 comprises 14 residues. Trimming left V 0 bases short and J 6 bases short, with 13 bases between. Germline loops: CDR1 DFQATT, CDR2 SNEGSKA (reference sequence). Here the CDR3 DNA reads TGCAGTGCTAGAGATCCGATTACGGGCGATACGCAGTATTTT. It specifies CSARDPITGDTQYF.

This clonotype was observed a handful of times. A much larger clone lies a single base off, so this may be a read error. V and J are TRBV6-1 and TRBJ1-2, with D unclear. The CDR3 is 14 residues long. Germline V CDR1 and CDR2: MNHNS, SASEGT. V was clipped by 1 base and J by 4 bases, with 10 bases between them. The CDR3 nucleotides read TGTGCCAGCAGTGAAGAAAGATTCGGCTATGGCTACACCTTC. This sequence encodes CASSEERFGYGYTF.

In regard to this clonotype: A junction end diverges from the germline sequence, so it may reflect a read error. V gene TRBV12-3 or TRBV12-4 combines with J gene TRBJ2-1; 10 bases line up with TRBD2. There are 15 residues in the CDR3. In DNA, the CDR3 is TGTACCAGCAGCACGACTAGCGGGTTTTACAATGAGCAGTTCTTT. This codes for CTSSTTSGFYNEQFF.

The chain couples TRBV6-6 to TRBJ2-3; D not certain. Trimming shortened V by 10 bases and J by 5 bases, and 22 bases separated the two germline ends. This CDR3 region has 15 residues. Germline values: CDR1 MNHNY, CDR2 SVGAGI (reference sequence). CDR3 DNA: TGTGCCAATAGTAGTCACTCTGGTTCAGGAGATACGCAGTATTTT. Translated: CANSSHSGSGDTQYF.

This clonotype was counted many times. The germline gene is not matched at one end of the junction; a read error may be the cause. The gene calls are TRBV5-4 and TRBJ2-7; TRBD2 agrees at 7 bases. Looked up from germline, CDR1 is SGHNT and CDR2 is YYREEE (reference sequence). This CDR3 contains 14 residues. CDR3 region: CASSLDLAAYEQHF. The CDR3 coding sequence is TGTGCCAGCAGCTTAGATCTAGCGGCCTACGAGCAGCACTTC.

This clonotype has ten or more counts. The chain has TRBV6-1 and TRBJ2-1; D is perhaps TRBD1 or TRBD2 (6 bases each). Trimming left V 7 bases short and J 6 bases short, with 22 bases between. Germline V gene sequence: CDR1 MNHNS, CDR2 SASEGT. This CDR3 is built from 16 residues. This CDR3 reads CASNREVGGKTNEQFF. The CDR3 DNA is TGTGCCAGCAACAGGGAGGTAGGTGGAAAAACCAATGAGCAGTTCTTC.

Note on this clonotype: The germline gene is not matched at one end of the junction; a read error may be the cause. The CDR3, as DNA: TGCAGCGTTAGGTCAGCGAACGCCGGGGAGCTGTTCTTT. Amino acids: CSVRSANAGELFF. The V and J genes are TRBV29-1 and TRBJ2-2, with D possibly being TRBD2 (5 bases). Germline lookup yields CDR1 SQVTM and CDR2 ANQGSEA. The CDR3 runs 13 residues.

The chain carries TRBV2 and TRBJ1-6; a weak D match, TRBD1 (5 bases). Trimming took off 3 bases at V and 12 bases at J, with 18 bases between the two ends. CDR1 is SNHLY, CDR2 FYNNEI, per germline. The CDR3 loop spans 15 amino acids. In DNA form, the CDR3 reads TGTGCCAGCAGTGACGCCCCGGGGCTAGGTTTACCCCTCCACTTT. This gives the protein CASSDAPGLGLPLHF.

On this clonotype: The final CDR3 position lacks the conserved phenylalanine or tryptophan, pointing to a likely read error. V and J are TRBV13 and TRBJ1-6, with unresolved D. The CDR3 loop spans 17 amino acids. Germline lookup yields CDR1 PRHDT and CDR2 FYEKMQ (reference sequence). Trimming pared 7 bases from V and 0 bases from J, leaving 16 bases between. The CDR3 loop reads CASNQNDGNSYNSPLHI. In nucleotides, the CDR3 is TGTGCCAGCAACCAAAACGACGGAAACTCCTATAATTCACCCCTCCACATT.

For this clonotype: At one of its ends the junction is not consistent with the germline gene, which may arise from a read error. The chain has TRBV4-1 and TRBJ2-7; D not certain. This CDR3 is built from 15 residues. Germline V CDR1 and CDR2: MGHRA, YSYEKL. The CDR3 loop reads CASSQGVRSSYQQYF. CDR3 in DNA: TGCGCCAGCAGCCAAGGAGTCCGCAGCTCCTACCAGCAGTACTTC.

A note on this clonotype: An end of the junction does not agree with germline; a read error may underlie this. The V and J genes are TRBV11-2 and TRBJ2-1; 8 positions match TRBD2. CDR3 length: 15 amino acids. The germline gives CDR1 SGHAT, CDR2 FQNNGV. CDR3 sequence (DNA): TGTGTCAGCAGCTTGGAGAGACTAGCGCTCAATGAGAAGTTCTTC. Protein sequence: CVSSLERLALNEKFF.

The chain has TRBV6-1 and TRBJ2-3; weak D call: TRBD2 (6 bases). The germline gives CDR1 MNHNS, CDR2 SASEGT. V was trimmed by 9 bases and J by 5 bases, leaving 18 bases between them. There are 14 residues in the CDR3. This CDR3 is CARAGTLTIDTQYF. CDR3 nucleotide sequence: TGTGCCAGAGCCGGGACTTTGACGATAGATACGCAGTATTTT.

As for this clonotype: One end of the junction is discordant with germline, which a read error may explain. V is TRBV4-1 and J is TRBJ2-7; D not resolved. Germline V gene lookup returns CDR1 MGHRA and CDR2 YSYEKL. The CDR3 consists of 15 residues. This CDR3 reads CAGSQRQESSYEQYF. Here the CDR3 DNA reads TGCGCCGGCAGCCAGCGACAAGAGAGCTCCTACGAGCAGTACTTC.

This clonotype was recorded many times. In DNA, the CDR3 is TGTGCCATCAGTGTGGGACTGGAGATAGCTGAAGCTTTCTTT. It yields the protein CAISVGLEIAEAFF. The rearrangement links TRBV10-3 to TRBJ1-1; D is perhaps TRBD1 (5 bases). Trimming left V 4 bases short and J 6 bases short, with 15 bases between. Per the germline V gene, CDR1 is ENHRY and CDR2 is SYGVKD. The CDR3 loop spans 14 amino acids.